The sample holds a few counts of the clone carrying this T cell receptor beta chain. The antigen is undetermined. Germline is not matched at one junction end, which may reflect a read error. CDR1 is MDHEN, CDR2 SYDVKM, per germline. CDR3 length: 15 amino acids. TCRdb reprocessed the 5' RACE reads via MiXCR and lists one record per CDR3 protein. This table has some 1,700,000 distinct CDR3 sequences, about 30% appearing once. These data originate in a study of identical twins. Study-wide points: The degree of excess twin sharing was weaker in beta out-of-frame sequences.

The chain employs TRBV28 and TRBJ1-6; maybe TRBD1 (6 bases). This clonotype was sampled from a newborn girl in good health. Sequenced sample: cord blood. The CDR3: CASSSPDRIGSPPHF. DNA for the CDR3: TGTGCCAGCAGTTCCCCGGACAGAATCGGCTCACCCCCCCACTTT.